This note documents a single T cell receptor beta chain sequence. Its antigen is unidentified. This sample was taken from a study of identical twins. General study results and limits: Invariant populations such as MAIT and iNKT cells could partly muddle zero-insertion analyses.

The germline V gene has CDR1 SGHAT and CDR2 FQNNGV. The V and J ends lost 5 bases and 6 bases, in that order; junction bases with no gene match: 14. The CDR3 spans 18 residues. Template switching added a universal primer binding site, and final cDNA carried unique molecular identifiers. TCRdb processed the 5' RACE reads anew with MiXCR; each CDR3 protein has one entry. The table lists roughly 770,000 distinct CDR3 sequences, roughly 18% of them singletons, with under 15% in the top ten. In addition, the sample was reused for a study of T cells expressing NK-cell markers. That paper states: Sorted T-cell subsets CD3+CD56+NKG2C+, CD3+CD56+NKG2C- and CD3+CD56-NKG2C+ were TCR beta-sequenced.

The chain recombines TRBV11-2 with TRBJ2-3, with 13 bases aligning to TRBD2. Sequencing input: PBMCs. The clonotype comes from a woman aged 18 to 35 in good health. CDR3 amino acids: CASSPFLRLAGGDDTQYF. DNA of the CDR3: TGTGCCAGCAGCCCCTTCTTACGACTAGCGGGGGGAGATGATACGCAGTATTTT.